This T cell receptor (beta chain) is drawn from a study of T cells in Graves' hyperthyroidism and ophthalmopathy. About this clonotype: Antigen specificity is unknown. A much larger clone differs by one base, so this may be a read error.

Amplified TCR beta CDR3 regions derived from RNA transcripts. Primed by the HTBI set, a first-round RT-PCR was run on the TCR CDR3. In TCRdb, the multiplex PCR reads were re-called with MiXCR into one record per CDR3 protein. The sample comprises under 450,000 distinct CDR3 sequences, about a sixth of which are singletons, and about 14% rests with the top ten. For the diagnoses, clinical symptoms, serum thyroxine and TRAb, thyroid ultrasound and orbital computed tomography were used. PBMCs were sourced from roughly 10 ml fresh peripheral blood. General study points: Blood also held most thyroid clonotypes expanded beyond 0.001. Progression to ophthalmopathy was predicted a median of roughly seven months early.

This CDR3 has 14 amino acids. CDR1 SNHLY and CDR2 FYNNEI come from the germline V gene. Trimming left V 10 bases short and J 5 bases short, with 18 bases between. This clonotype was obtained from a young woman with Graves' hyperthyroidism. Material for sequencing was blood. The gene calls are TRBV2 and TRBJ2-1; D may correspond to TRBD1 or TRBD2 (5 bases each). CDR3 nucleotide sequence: TGTGCCACCCAATTCCGGGGACGGAACAATGAGCAGTTCTTC. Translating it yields CATQFRGRNNEQFF.